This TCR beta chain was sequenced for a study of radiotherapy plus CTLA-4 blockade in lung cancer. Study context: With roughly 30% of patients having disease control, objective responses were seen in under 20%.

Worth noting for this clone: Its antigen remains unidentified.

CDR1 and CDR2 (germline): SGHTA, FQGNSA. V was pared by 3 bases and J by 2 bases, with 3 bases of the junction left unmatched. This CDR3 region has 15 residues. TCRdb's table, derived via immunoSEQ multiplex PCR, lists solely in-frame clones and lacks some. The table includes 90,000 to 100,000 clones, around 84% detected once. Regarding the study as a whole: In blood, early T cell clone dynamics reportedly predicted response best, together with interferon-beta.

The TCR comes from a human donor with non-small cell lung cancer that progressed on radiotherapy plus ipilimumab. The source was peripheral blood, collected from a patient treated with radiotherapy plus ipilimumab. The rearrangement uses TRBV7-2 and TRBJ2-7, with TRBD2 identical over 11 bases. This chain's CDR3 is CASSFSGRGAYEQYF. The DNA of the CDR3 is TGTGCCAGCAGCTTTAGCGGGAGGGGGGCCTACGAGCAGTACTTC.